Listed here are 15 T cell receptor beta chains from one sample, sequenced in a study of cytomegalovirus exposure and HLA in healthy donors. Profiling relied on immunoSEQ multiplex PCR, and the TCRdb table lists in-frame clones only, not all of them. The table includes roughly 190,000 clones, about 82% detected once. The specimen sequenced was PBMCs. The receptor source for this set is a woman between 18 and 29 years old in good health and CMV-seronegative.

This chain joins TRBV29-1 and TRBJ2-2; tentatively, D is TRBD1 (6 bases). Germline CDR1 and CDR2: SQVTM and ANQGSEA. The CDR3 is made up of 14 amino acids. Between the trimmed V and J ends, which lost 7 bases and 5 bases, there was a span of 17 bases. In DNA, the CDR3 is TGCAGCGGGGGGCGAGGGGACGGTACCGGGGAGCTGTTTTTT. Its protein is CSGGRGDGTGELFF.

The rearrangement links TRBV29-1 to TRBJ2-1; tentative D call: TRBD1 (6 bases). Trimming removed 5 bases at V and 1 base at J, with 12 bases between. This CDR3 spans 14 amino acids. The V gene's germline CDR1 is SQVTM and CDR2 ANQGSEA. The CDR3, as DNA: TGCAGCGTTAATCCACAGGGATCCTACAATGAGCAGTTCTTC. Encoded protein: CSVNPQGSYNEQFF.

The chain combines TRBV6-1 with TRBJ1-5; possible D gene TRBD1, 5 bases. Between the trimmed V and J ends, which lost 4 bases and 1 base, there was a span of 11 bases. This CDR3 is built from 15 residues. CDR1 and CDR2 (germline): MNHNS, SASEGT. CDR3 protein: CASSVVTASNQPQHF. DNA of the CDR3: TGTGCCAGCAGTGTTGTGACAGCGAGCAATCAGCCCCAGCATTTT.

Here the CDR3 DNA reads TGTGCCAGCACGACAGGGGGCACTGAAGCTTTCTTT. This sequence encodes CASTTGGTEAFF. This chain links TRBV2 with TRBJ1-1, with 9 nucleotides matching TRBD1. The J segment lost 4 bases and the V segment lost 7 bases, leaving 1 base of the junction unmatched. CDR3 length: 12 residues. Germline V gives CDR1 SNHLY, CDR2 FYNNEI. Full variable domain (remainder filled in from reference TRBV2 and TRBJ1-1): EPEVTQTPSHQVTQMGQEVILRCVPISNHLYFYWYRQILGQKVEFLVSFYNNEISEKSEIFDDQFSVERPDGSNFTLKIRSTKLEDSAMYFCASTTGGTEAFFGQGTRLTVV.

This chain joins TRBV19 and TRBJ2-7, with 7 bases aligning to TRBD1. This CDR3 is 13 amino acids long. V dropped 1 base and J dropped 6; count of bases not matched to a gene: 3. Germline V gene sequence: CDR1 LNHDA, CDR2 SQIVND (reference sequence). CDR3 in DNA: TGTGCCAGTAGTATAGTTGACAGGGTCGAGCAGTACTTC. Translated, it gives CASSIVDRVEQYF.

V gene TRBV18 combines with J gene TRBJ2-7, with D maybe TRBD1 (5 bases). Germline V gives CDR1 KGHSH, CDR2 LQKENI. Trimming took 3 bases from V and 0 from J, leaving 12 bases between them. The CDR3 contains 15 residues. The CDR3 reads CASSPIQGHSYEQYF. Written as DNA, the CDR3 is TGTGCCAGCTCACCGATCCAGGGCCACTCCTACGAGCAGTACTTC.

This chain links TRBV11-2 with TRBJ1-2; 7 nucleotides line up with TRBD1. CDR3 size: 14 residues. V lost 5 bases, J lost 6 bases, and 9 bases stayed unmatched. Germline-derived CDR1 and CDR2 are SGHAT and FQNNGV. The CDR3 nucleotides read TGTGCCAGCAGCCAAGACAGGGTTTCCCATGGCTACACCTTC. It codes for CASSQDRVSHGYTF.

The J gene is TRBJ1-1, the V gene TRBV7-8; the match to TRBD1 covers 7 bases. This CDR3 is built from 15 residues. Germline CDR1 SGHVS, CDR2 FQNEAQ. The V segment lost 6 bases and the J segment 4 bases; nucleotides outside the gene matches: 11. CDR3 in DNA: TGTGCCAGCAGATTACTACCTACAGGGGCCACTGAAGCTTTCTTT. Translation: CASRLLPTGATEAFF. Full variable domain (outside the CDR3, taken from reference TRBV7-8 and TRBJ1-1): GAGVSQSPRYKVAKRGQDVALRCDPISGHVSLFWYQQALGQGPEFLTYFQNEAQLDKSGLPSDRFFAERPEGSVSTLKIQRTQQEDSAVYLCASRLLPTGATEAFFGQGTRLTVV.

The rearrangement joins TRBV19 to TRBJ1-4; TRBD1 agrees at 7 bases. The V segment lost 5 bases and the J segment 2 bases; nucleotides outside the gene matches: 14. The CDR3 is 18 residues long. Germline-derived CDR1 and CDR2 are LNHDA and SQIVND (reference sequence). CDR3 in amino acids: CASSSKDRQGRTNEKLFF. CDR3 DNA: TGTGCCAGTAGTTCCAAAGACCGACAGGGTCGGACTAATGAAAAACTGTTTTTT.

The chain uses TRBV25-1 and TRBJ1-4; tentative D call: TRBD1 (6 bases). Germline V gives CDR1 MGHDK, CDR2 SYGVNS. The CDR3 is 15 amino acids. Between the trimmed V and J ends, which lost 3 bases and 4 bases, there was a span of 12 bases. The CDR3 sequence is CASSDPGHNNEKLFF. DNA for the CDR3: TGTGCCAGCAGTGACCCGGGACATAATAATGAAAAACTGTTTTTT.

This clone was recorded only once. The chain links TRBV5-1 to TRBJ2-1; TRBD1 matches at 7 bases. Germline V gene lookup returns CDR1 SGHRS and CDR2 YFSETQ. The trim removed 3 bases at V and 9 bases at J, leaving 18 bases unmatched. CDR3 length: 17 residues. CDR3 in DNA: TGCGCCAGCAGCTCACCTACGACCGGGACAGTTCGACTTGAGCAGTTCTTC. This translates into CASSSPTTGTVRLEQFF.

The chain couples TRBV6-5 to TRBJ2-1, with D uncertain. Germline-derived CDR1 and CDR2 are MNHEY and SVGAGI. The CDR3 loop spans 14 amino acids. Deletions cut 2 bases from V and 8 bases from J, with 13 bases between. The CDR3 nucleotides read TGTGCCAGCAGTTACCTCCTTAGGCAGGATGAGCAGTTCTTC. The encoded protein is CASSYLLRQDEQFF.

The rearrangement uses TRBV5-1 and TRBJ2-3; 12 positions agree with TRBD2. Germline V gene lookup returns CDR1 SGHRS and CDR2 YFSETQ. This CDR3 has 15 amino acids. The junction had 5 bases not matched to a gene; V was cut back by 4 bases and J by 5 bases. The CDR3 DNA reads as TGCGCCAGCAGCGGGATGGGACTAGCGGGAGATACGCAGTATTTT. Amino acids: CASSGMGLAGDTQYF.

This chain connects TRBV2 to TRBJ1-2; TRBD1 agrees at 8 bases. The V gene end was trimmed by 7 bases and the J gene end by 6 bases; junction bases not matched to a gene: 19. The germline CDR1 and CDR2 sequences are SNHLY and FYNNEI. The length of the CDR3 is 17 residues. In DNA, the CDR3 is TGTGCCAGCACCCCCCTCACCATGCAGGGGGCGTGGGATGGCTACACCTTC. Translated, it gives CASTPLTMQGAWDGYTF.

This clone was seen more than once but under ten times. This sample includes further DNA sequences coding for the same CDR3. The J gene is TRBJ1-2, the V gene TRBV6-1; possible D gene TRBD1, 5 bases. Trimming left V 6 bases short and J 0 bases short, with 8 bases between. CDR1 and CDR2 (germline): MNHNS, SASEGT. The CDR3 spans 13 residues. The CDR3: CASRGGANYGYTF. Here the CDR3 DNA reads TGTGCCAGCAGGGGAGGGGCTAACTATGGCTACACCTTC.